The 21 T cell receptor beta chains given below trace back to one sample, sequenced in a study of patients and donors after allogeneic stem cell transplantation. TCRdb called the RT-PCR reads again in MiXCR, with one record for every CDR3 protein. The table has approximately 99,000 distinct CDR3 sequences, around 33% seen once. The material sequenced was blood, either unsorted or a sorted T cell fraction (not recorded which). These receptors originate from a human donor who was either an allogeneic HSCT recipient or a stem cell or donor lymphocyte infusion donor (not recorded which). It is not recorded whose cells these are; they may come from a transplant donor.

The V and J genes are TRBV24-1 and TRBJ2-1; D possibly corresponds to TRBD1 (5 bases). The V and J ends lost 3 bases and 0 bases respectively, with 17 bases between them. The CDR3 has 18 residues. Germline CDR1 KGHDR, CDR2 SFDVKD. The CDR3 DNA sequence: TGTGCCACCAGTGATCGCCCGCAGGGAAAAAGCTCCTACAATGAGCAGTTCTTC. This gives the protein CATSDRPQGKSSYNEQFF.

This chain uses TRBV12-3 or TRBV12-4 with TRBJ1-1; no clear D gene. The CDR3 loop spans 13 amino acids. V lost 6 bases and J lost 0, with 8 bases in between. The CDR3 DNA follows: TGTGCCAGCAGGGATTTGATGAACACTGAAGCTTTCTTT. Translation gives CASRDLMNTEAFF.

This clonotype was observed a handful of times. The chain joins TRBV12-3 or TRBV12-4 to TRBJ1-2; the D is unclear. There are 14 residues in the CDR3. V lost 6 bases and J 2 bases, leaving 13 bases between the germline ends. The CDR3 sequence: CASSPNKGNYGYTF. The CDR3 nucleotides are TGTGCCAGCAGCCCAAACAAGGGAAACTATGGCTACACCTTC.

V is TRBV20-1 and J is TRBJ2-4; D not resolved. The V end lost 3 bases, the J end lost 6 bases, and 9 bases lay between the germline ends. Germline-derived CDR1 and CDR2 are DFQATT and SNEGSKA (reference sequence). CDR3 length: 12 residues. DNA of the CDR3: TGCAGTGCTAGTTTGGAACCAAACATTCAGTACTTC. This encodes CSASLEPNIQYF.

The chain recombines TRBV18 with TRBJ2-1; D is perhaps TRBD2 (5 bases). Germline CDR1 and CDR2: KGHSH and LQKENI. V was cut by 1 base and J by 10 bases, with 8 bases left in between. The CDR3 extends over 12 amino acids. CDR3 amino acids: CASSPLGKEQFF. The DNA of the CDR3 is TGTGCCAGCTCACCACTCGGGAAGGAGCAGTTCTTC. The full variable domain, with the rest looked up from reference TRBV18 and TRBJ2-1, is NAGVMQNPRHLVRRRGQEARLRCSPMKGHSHVYWYRQLPEEGLKFMVYLQKENIIDESGMPKERFSAEFPKEGPSILRIQQVVRGDSAAYFCASSPLGKEQFFGPGTRLTVL.

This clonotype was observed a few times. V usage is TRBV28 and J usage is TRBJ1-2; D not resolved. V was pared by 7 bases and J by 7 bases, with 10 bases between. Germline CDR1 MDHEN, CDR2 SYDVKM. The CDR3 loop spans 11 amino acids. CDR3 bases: TGTGCCAGCACTACACAGCGTGGCTACACCTTC. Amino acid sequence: CASTTQRGYTF.

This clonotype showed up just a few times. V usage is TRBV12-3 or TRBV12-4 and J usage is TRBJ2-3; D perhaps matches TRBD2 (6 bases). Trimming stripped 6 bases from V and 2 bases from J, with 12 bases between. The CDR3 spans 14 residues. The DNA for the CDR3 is TGTGCCAGCAGACGGGGACTCTACACAGATACGCAGTATTTT. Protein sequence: CASRRGLYTDTQYF.

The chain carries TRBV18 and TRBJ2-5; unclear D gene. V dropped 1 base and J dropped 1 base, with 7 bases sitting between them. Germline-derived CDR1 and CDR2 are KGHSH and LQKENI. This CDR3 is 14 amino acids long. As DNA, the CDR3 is TGTGCCAGCTCACCACGTTGGTCCCAAGAGACCCAGTACTTC. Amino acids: CASSPRWSQETQYF.

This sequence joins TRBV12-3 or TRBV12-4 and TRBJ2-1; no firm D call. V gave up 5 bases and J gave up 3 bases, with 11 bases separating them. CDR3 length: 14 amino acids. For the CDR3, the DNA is TGTGCCAGCAGTCCGGGTTTGGGCTACAATGAGCAGTTCTTC. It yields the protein CASSPGLGYNEQFF.

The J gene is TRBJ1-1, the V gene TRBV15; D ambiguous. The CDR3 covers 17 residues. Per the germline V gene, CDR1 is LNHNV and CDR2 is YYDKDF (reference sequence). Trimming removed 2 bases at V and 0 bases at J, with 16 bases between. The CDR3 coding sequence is TGTGCCACCAGCAGACCCTCTGGGAACATTTTGAACACTGAAGCTTTCTTT. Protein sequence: CATSRPSGNILNTEAFF.

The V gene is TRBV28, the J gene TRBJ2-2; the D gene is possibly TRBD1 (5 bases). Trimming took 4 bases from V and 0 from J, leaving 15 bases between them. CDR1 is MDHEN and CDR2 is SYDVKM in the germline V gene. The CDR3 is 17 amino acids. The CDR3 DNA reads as TGTGCCAGCAGTTCGGGCGTGTGGGGCCCGAACACCGGGGAGCTGTTTTTT. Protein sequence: CASSSGVWGPNTGELFF.

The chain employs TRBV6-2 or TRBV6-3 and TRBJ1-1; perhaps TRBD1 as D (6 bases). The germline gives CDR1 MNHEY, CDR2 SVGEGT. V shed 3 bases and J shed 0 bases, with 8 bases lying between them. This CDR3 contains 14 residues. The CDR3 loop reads CASSYTGLNTEAFF. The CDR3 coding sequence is TGTGCCAGCAGTTATACAGGGCTGAACACTGAAGCTTTCTTT.

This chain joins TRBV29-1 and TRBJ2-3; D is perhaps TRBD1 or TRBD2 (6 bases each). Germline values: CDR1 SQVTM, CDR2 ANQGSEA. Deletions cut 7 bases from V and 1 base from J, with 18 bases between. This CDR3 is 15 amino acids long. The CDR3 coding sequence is TGCAGCGCCCTGGGCCGGGGGCTCGGCACAGATACGCAGTATTTT. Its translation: CSALGRGLGTDTQYF.

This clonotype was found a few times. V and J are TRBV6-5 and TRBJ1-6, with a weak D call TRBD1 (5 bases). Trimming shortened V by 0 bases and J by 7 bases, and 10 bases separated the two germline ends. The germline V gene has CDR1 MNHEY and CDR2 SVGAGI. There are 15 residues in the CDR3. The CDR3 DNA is TGTGCCAGCAGTTACTCGGGGCCACACAATTCACCCCTCCACTTT. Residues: CASSYSGPHNSPLHF.

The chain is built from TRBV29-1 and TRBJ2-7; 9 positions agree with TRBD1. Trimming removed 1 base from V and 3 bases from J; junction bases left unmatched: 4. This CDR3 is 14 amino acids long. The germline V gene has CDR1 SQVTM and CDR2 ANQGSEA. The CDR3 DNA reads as TGCAGCGTTGAAGGGGGACAGGGCGGCTACGAGCAGTACTTC. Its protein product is CSVEGGQGGYEQYF.

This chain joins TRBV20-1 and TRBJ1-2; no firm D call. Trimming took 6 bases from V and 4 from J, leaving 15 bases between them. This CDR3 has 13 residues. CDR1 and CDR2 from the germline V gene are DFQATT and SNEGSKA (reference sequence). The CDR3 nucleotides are TGCAGTGCCCCGGACGGATCTTCCTATGGCTACACCTTC. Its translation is CSAPDGSSYGYTF.

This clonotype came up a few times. CDR3 coding DNA: TGCGCCAGCAGCTCCGGGACAGGGACCTACAATGAGCAGTTCTTC. It translates to CASSSGTGTYNEQFF. The chain employs TRBV5-1 and TRBJ2-1, with 9 bases fitting TRBD1. After removal of 3 bases from V and 2 bases from J, the junction contained 3 bases not matched to a gene. This CDR3 is built from 15 residues. Germline CDR1 reads SGHRS; CDR2 reads YFSETQ.

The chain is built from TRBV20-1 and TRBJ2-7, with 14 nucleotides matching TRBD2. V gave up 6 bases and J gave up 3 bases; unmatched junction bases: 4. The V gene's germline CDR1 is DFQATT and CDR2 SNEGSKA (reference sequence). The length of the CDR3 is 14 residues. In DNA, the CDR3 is TGCAGTGCAACCGGGACTAGCGGGAGCTACGAGCAGTACTTC. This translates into CSATGTSGSYEQYF.

CDR3 protein: CAISETVPGQGSMSQFF. CDR3 sequence (DNA): TGTGCCATCAGTGAGACCGTCCCGGGACAGGGGTCAATGTCGCAGTTCTTC. The chain links TRBV10-3 to TRBJ2-1; TRBD1 matches at 10 bases. Trimming removed 2 bases from V and 12 bases from J; junction bases left unmatched: 16. The CDR3 totals 17 residues. Germline V gene sequence: CDR1 ENHRY, CDR2 SYGVKD.

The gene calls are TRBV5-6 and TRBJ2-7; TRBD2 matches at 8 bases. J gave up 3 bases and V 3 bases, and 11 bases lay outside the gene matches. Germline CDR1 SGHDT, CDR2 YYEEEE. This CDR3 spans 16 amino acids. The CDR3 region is CASSYSPAGVSYEQYF. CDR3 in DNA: TGTGCCAGCAGCTACTCTCCAGCGGGAGTTAGCTACGAGCAGTACTTC.

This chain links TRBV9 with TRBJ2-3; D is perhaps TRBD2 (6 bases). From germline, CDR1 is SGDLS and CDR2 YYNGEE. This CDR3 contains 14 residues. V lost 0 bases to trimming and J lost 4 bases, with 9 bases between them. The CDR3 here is CASSVAGASDTQYF. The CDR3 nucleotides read TGTGCCAGCAGCGTAGCGGGAGCGTCAGATACGCAGTATTTT.